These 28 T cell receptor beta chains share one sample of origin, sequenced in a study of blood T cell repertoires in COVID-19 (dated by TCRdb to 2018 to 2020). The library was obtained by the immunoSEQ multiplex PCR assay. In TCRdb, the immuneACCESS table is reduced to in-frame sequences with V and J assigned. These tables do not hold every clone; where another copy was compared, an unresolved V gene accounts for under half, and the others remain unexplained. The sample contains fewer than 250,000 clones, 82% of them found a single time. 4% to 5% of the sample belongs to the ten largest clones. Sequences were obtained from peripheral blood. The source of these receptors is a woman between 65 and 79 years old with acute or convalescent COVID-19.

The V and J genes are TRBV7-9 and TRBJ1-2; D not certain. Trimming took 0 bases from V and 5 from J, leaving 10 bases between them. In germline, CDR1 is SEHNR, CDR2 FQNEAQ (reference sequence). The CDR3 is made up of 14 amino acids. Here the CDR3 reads CASSLAMGGYGYTF. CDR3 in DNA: TGTGCCAGCAGCTTAGCGATGGGAGGATATGGCTACACCTTC.

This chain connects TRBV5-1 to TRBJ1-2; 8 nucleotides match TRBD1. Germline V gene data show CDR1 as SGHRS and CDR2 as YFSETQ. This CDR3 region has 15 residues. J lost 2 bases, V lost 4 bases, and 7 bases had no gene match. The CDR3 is CASSPTGDPNYGYTF. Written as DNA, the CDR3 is TGCGCCAGCAGCCCGACAGGGGACCCGAACTATGGCTACACCTTC.

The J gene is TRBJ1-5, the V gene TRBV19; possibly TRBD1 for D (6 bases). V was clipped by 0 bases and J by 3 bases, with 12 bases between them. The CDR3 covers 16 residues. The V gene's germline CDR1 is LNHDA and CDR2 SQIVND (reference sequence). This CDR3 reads CASSIEAGALNQPQHF. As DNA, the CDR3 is TGTGCCAGTAGTATAGAGGCAGGGGCCCTCAATCAGCCCCAGCATTTT.

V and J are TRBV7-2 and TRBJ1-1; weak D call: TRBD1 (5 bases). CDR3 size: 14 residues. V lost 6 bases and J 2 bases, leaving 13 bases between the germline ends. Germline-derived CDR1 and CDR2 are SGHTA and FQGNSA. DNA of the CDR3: TGTGCCAGCAGTTATCGGACACCCAACACTGAAGCTTTCTTT. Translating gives CASSYRTPNTEAFF.

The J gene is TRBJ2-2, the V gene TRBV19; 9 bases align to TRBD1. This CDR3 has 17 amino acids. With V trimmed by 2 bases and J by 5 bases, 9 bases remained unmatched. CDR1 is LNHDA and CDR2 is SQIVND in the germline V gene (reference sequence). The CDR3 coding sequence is TGTGCCAGTAGTATATTCGCCGTGGGACAGGGAACCGGGGAGCTGTTTTTT. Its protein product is CASSIFAVGQGTGELFF. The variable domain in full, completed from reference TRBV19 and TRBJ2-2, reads DGGITQSPKYLFRKEGQNVTLSCEQNLNHDAMYWYRQDPGQGLRLIYYSQIVNDFQKGDIAEGYSVSREKKESFPLTVTSAQKNPTAFYLCASSIFAVGQGTGELFFGEGSRLTVL.

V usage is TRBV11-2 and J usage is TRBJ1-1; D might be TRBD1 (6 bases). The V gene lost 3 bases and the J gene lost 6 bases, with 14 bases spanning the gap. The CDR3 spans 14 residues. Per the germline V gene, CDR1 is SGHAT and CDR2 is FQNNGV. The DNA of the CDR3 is TGTGCCAGCAGCTTTCGGACAGAAGGGCCTGAAGCTTTCTTT. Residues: CASSFRTEGPEAFF.

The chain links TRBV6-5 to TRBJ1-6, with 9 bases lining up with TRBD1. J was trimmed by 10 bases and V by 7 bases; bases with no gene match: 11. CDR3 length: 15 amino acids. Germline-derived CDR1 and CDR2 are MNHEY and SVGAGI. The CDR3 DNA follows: TGTGCCAGCATAGTAGGGGGACAGGGAGGGTCACCCCTCCACTTT. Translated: CASIVGGQGGSPLHF.

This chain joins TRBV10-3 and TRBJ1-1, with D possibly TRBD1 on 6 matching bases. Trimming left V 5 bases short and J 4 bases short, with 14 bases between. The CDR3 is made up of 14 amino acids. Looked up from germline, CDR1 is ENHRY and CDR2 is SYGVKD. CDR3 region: CAISHNRDGTEAFF. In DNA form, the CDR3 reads TGTGCCATCAGTCACAACAGGGATGGCACTGAAGCTTTCTTT.

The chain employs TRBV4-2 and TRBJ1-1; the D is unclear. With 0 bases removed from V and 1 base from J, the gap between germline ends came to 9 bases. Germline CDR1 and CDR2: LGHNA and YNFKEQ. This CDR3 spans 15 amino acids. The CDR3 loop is CASSQEWRGNTEAFF. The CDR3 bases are TGTGCCAGCAGCCAAGAATGGCGGGGGAACACTGAAGCTTTCTTT.

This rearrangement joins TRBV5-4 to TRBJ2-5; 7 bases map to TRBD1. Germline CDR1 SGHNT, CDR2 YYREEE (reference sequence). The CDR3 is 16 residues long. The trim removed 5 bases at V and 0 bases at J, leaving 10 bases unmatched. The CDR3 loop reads CASRPSGGPYQETQYF. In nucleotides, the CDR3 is TGTGCCAGCAGACCTTCAGGGGGACCGTACCAAGAGACCCAGTACTTC.

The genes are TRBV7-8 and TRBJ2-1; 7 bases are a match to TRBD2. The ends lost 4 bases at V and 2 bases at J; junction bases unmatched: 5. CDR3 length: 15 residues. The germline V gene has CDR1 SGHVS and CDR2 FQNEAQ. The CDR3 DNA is TGTGCCAGCAGCTCGAGCGGGGTAACCTACAATGAGCAGTTCTTC. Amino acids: CASSSSGVTYNEQFF.

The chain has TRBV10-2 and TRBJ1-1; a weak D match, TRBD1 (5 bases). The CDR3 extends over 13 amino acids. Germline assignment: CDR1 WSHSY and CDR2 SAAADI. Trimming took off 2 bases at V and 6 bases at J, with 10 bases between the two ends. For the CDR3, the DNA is TGCGCCAGCAGTGAGGGGGTAGGGGCTGAAGCTTTCTTT. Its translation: CASSEGVGAEAFF.

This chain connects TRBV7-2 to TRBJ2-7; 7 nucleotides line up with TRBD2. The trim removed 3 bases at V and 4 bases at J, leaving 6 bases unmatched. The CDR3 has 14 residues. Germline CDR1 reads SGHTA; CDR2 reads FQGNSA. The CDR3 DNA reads TGTGCCAGCAGCTTGAGGGACGGGAGGTACGAGCAGTACTTC. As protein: CASSLRDGRYEQYF.

CDR3 loop: CASSYMNTEAFF. Written as DNA, the CDR3 is TGTGCCAGCAGCTACATGAACACTGAAGCTTTCTTT. This chain connects TRBV7-9 to TRBJ1-1, with D hard to call. V was pared by 4 bases and J by 0 bases, with 3 bases between. CDR1 and CDR2 (germline): SEHNR, FQNEAQ (reference sequence). The length of the CDR3 is 12 residues.

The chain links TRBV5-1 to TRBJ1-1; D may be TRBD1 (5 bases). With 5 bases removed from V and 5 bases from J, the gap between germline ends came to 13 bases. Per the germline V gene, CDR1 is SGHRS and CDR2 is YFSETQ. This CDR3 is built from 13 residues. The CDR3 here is CASSQGIETEAFF. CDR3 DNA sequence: TGCGCCAGCAGTCAGGGTATAGAAACTGAAGCTTTCTTT.

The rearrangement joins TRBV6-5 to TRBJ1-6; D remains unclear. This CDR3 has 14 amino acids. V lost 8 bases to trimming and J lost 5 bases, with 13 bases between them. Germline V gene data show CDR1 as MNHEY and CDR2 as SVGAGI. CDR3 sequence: CASARVGHNSPLHF. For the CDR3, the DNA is TGTGCCAGCGCCCGGGTTGGCCATAATTCACCCCTCCACTTT.

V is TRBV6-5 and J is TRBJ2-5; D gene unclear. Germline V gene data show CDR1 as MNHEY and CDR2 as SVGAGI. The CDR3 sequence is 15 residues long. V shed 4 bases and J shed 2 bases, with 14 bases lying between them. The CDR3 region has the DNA TGTGCCAGCAGTTCTCCAGGTTCTCCTCAAGAGACCCAGTACTTC. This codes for CASSSPGSPQETQYF.

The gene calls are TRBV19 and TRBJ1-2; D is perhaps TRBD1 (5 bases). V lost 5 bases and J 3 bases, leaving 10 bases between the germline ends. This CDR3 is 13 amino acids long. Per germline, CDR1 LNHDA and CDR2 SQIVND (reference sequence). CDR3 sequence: CASSPGVYYGYTF. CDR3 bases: TGTGCCAGTAGTCCGGGGGTTTACTATGGCTACACCTTC.

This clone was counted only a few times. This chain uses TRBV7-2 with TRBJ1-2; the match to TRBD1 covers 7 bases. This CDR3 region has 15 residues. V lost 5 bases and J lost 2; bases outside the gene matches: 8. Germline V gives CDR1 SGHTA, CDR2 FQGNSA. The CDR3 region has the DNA TGTGCCAGCAGCGTTCGGACAGGAGAAAACTATGGCTACACCTTC. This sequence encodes CASSVRTGENYGYTF.

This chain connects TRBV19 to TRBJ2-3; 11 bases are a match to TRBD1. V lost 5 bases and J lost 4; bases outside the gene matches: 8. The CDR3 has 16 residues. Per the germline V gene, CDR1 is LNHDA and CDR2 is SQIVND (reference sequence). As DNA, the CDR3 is TGTGCCAGTAGTTTCTCCGGGACAGGGGGTTCAGATACGCAGTATTTT. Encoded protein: CASSFSGTGGSDTQYF.

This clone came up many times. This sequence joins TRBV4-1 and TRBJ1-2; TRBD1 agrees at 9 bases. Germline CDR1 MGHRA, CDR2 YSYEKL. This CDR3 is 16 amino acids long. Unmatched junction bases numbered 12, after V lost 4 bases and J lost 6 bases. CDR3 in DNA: TGCGCCAGCAGCCGCATTGGACAGGGGATCGTAGATGGCTACACCTTC. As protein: CASSRIGQGIVDGYTF.

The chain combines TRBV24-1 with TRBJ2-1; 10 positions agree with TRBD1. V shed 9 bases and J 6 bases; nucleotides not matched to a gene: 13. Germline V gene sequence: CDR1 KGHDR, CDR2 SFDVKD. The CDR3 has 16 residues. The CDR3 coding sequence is TGTGCCACCGGGGGGACAGGGGAACGATACTCCAATGAGCAGTTCTTC. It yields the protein CATGGTGERYSNEQFF.

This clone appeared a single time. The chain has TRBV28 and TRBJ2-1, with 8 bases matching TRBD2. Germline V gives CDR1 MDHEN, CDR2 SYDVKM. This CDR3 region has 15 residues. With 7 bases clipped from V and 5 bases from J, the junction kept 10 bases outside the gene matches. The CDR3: CASTLAGGPDNEQFF. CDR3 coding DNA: TGTGCCAGCACCTTGGCGGGGGGCCCGGACAATGAGCAGTTCTTC.

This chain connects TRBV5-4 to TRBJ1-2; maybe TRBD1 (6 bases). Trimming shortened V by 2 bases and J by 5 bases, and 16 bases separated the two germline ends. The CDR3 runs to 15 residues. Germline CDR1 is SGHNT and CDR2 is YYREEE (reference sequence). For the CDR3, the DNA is TGTGCCAGCAGCTTTGGGGGGGCTGGGTCTTATGGCTACACCTTC. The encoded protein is CASSFGGAGSYGYTF.

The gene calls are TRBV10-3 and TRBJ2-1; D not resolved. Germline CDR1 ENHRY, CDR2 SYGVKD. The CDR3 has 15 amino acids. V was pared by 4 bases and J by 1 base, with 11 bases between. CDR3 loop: CAISGQSVSYNEQFF. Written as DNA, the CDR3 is TGTGCCATCAGTGGTCAATCGGTATCCTACAATGAGCAGTTCTTC.

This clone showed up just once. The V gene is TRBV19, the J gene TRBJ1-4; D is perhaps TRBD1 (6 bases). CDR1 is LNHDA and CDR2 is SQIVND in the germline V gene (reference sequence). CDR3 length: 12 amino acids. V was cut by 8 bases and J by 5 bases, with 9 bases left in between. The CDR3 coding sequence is TGTGCCAGTGGACAGAACAATGAAAAACTGTTTTTT. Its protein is CASGQNNEKLFF.

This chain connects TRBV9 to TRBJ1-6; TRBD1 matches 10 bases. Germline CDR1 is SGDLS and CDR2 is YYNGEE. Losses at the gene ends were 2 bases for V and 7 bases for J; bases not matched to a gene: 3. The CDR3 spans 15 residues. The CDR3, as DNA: TGTGCCAGCAGCGTGCAGGGACAGGGGAATTCACCCCTCCACTTT. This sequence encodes CASSVQGQGNSPLHF.

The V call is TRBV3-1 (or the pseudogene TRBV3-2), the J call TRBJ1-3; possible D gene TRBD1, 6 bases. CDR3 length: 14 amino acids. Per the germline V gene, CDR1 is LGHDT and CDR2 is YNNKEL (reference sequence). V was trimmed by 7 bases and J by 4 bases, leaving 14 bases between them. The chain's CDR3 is CASTPGGNGNTIYF. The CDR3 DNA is TGTGCCAGCACCCCGGGGGGCAACGGAAACACCATATATTTT.